One sample yielded the 20 T cell receptor beta chains listed below, sequenced in a study of cytomegalovirus exposure and HLA in healthy donors. This PCR relied on a set of 60 Vbeta primers and 13 Jbeta primers. Here immunoSEQ multiplex PCR was the method, and the copy in TCRdb shows in-frame clones only, minus some. Here the sample table reports 100,000 to 150,000 clones. Sequenced input: PBMCs. The receptor source for this set is a man aged 18 to 29 in good health and CMV-seronegative.

The chain employs TRBV7-2 and TRBJ1-5; TRBD1 agrees at 10 bases. Trimming at V came to 1 base and at J to 9 bases, leaving 0 bases not matched to a gene. This CDR3 is built from 13 residues. Germline V lookup: CDR1 SGHTA, CDR2 FQGNSA. CDR3 nucleotides: TGTGCCAGCAGCTTAGGGACAGGGGGGCCCCAGCATTTT. This sequence encodes CASSLGTGGPQHF.

The rearrangement joins TRBV7-5 to TRBJ1-1. TRBV7-5 is a pseudogene locus. The CDR3 loop spans 13 amino acids. CDR3 nucleotides: TGTGCCAGAAGCTTACGCGTGAACACTGAAGCTTTCTTT. Translating gives CARSLRVNTEAFF.

CDR3 amino acids: CASSEETATDTQYF. The CDR3 DNA follows: TGTGCCAGCAGTGAAGAGACAGCCACAGATACGCAGTATTTT. The J gene is TRBJ2-3, the V gene TRBV2; the D gene is possibly TRBD1 (5 bases). The V end lost 1 base, the J end lost 2 bases, and 7 bases lay between the germline ends. CDR3 size: 14 residues. The germline gives CDR1 SNHLY, CDR2 FYNNEI.

This rearrangement joins TRBV4-3 to TRBJ2-3; D unresolved. V was clipped by 2 bases and J by 0 bases, with 6 bases between them. The CDR3 has 14 residues. Germline CDR1 and CDR2: LGHNA and YSLEER. The CDR3: CASSQPPSTDTQYF. The CDR3, as DNA: TGCGCCAGCAGCCAACCTCCGAGCACAGATACGCAGTATTTT.

Details on this clone: Other DNA sequences in the same sample also yield this CDR3. This chain uses TRBV7-2 with TRBJ1-1; no firm D call. CDR1 and CDR2 from the germline V gene are SGHTA and FQGNSA. This CDR3 is built from 13 residues. V shed 3 bases and J shed 1 base, with 6 bases lying between them. CDR3 sequence (DNA): TGTGCCAGCAGCTTTCAGGAGAACACTGAAGCTTTCTTT. Amino acids: CASSFQENTEAFF.

V gene TRBV5-1 combines with J gene TRBJ1-1; TRBD1 might be the D (6 bases). V lost 3 bases and J 5 bases, leaving 14 bases between the germline ends. In germline, CDR1 is SGHRS, CDR2 YFSETQ. This CDR3 contains 14 residues. As DNA, the CDR3 is TGCGCCAGCAGCTGGACCGGGACATTTACTGAAGCTTTCTTT. It translates to CASSWTGTFTEAFF. Full variable domain (rest looked up from reference TRBV5-1 and TRBJ1-1): KAGVTQTPRYLIKTRGQQVTLSCSPISGHRSVSWYQQTPGQGLQFLFEYFSETQRNKGNFPGRFSGRQFSNSRSEMNVSTLELGDSALYLCASSWTGTFTEAFFGQGTRLTVV.

The J gene is TRBJ2-7, the V gene TRBV11-3; possibly TRBD1 for D (5 bases). This CDR3 has 14 residues. V gave up 0 bases and J gave up 6 bases, with 12 bases separating them. The germline V gene encodes CDR1 SGHNT and CDR2 YENEEA. CDR3 coding DNA: TGTGCCAGCAGCTTAGACCTTCAGGGCTCCGAGCAGTACTTC. Translating it yields CASSLDLQGSEQYF.

The V gene is TRBV7-2, the J gene TRBJ2-7; no reliable D call. The CDR3 extends over 14 amino acids. Germline V gene lookup returns CDR1 SGHTA and CDR2 FQGNSA. Trimming shortened V by 5 bases and J by 5 bases, and 16 bases separated the two germline ends. Here the CDR3 reads CASSRYTSSDEQYF. The CDR3 DNA reads TGTGCCAGCAGCCGATATACGAGTTCCGACGAGCAGTACTTC.

V gene TRBV7-2 combines with J gene TRBJ2-2; 8 bases align to TRBD2. CDR1 and CDR2 (germline): SGHTA, FQGNSA. After removal of 1 base from V and 3 bases from J, the junction contained 7 bases not matched to a gene. This CDR3 region has 17 residues. The CDR3 loop reads CASSLGVSGGYTGELFF. The CDR3 DNA reads as TGTGCCAGCAGCTTAGGAGTGAGCGGGGGATACACCGGGGAGCTGTTTTTT. Filled out from reference TRBV7-2 and TRBJ2-2, the complete variable domain reads GAGVSQSPSNKVTEKGKDVELRCDPISGHTALYWYRQSLGQGLEFLIYFQGNSAPDKSGLPSDRFSAERTGGSVSTLTIQRTQQEDSAVYLCASSLGVSGGYTGELFFGEGSRLTVL.

With respect to this clone: The conserved closing phenylalanine or tryptophan is absent in this CDR3, likely reflecting a read error. The chain couples TRBV18 to TRBJ1-1; D call uncertain. CDR1 is KGHSH and CDR2 is LQKENI in the germline V gene. V was pared by 4 bases and J by 4 bases, with 10 bases between. The CDR3 loop spans 13 amino acids. DNA of the CDR3: TGTGCCAGCTCACGTAGAGAGGTCACTGAAGCTTTCTCT. This encodes CASSRREVTEAFS.

This sequence joins TRBV4-3 and TRBJ2-7; 9 positions agree with TRBD1. The CDR3 has 15 residues. The J segment lost 5 bases and the V segment lost 3 bases, leaving 8 bases of the junction unmatched. CDR1 LGHNA and CDR2 YSLEER come from the germline V gene. The CDR3 region has the DNA TGCGCCAGCAGCCATAGACAGGGGGTAATCGACGAGCAGTACTTC. It codes for CASSHRQGVIDEQYF.

The genes are TRBV7-2 and TRBJ1-2; TRBD1 might be the D (5 bases). Germline V gives CDR1 SGHTA, CDR2 FQGNSA. V was clipped by 3 bases and J by 7 bases, with 12 bases between them. The CDR3 is 13 amino acids. In nucleotides, the CDR3 is TGTGCCAGCAGCTTCAGGGAGCGGGTTGGCTACACCTTC. This sequence encodes CASSFRERVGYTF. The variable domain in full, completed from reference TRBV7-2 and TRBJ1-2, reads GAGVSQSPSNKVTEKGKDVELRCDPISGHTALYWYRQSLGQGLEFLIYFQGNSAPDKSGLPSDRFSAERTGGSVSTLTIQRTQQEDSAVYLCASSFRERVGYTFGSGTRLTVV.

This rearrangement joins TRBV27 to TRBJ2-7, with 7 nucleotides matching TRBD2. Germline CDR1 is MNHEY and CDR2 is SMNVEV (reference sequence). The CDR3 runs to 15 residues. V was clipped by 5 bases and J by 0 bases; unmatched bases: 7. The CDR3 DNA sequence: TGTGCCAGCAGTGCCGACGGCGGGAGCTCCTACGAGCAGTACTTC. This encodes CASSADGGSSYEQYF.

This chain uses TRBV29-1 with TRBJ2-1; TRBD1 might be the D (5 bases). The CDR3 totals 14 residues. V shed 3 bases and J shed 7 bases, with 16 bases lying between them. Germline CDR1 is SQVTM and CDR2 is ANQGSEA. The CDR3 sequence: CSVDQGMWMNEQFF. CDR3 sequence (DNA): TGCAGCGTTGATCAGGGTATGTGGATGAATGAGCAGTTCTTC.

The chain is built from TRBV19 and TRBJ2-2; 8 bases agree with TRBD1. Germline assignment: CDR1 LNHDA and CDR2 SQIVND (reference sequence). Trimming took 6 bases from V and 6 from J; bases not matched to a gene: 3. The CDR3 covers 13 residues. The CDR3 bases are TGTGCCAGTAGGGTACAGGGGGCCGGGGAGCTGTTTTTT. Its protein is CASRVQGAGELFF.

Regarding this clone: At one of its ends the junction is not consistent with the germline gene, which may arise from a read error. The chain combines TRBV7-3 with TRBJ1-1; the D gene is possibly TRBD1 (5 bases). The germline V gene encodes CDR1 SGHTA and CDR2 FQGTGA. The CDR3 has 14 residues. The CDR3 spells CVSSSQTVNTEAFF. Here the CDR3 DNA reads TGTGTCAGCAGCTCCCAGACAGTGAACACTGAAGCTTTCTTT. The complete variable domain, with remaining parts taken from reference TRBV7-3 and TRBJ1-1, reads GAGVSQTPSNKVTEKGKYVELRCDPISGHTALYWYRQSLGQGPEFLIYFQGTGAADDSGLPNDRFFAVRPEGSVSTLKIQRTERGDSAVYLCVSSSQTVNTEAFFGQGTRLTVV.

This chain connects TRBV11-2 to TRBJ2-4, with D perhaps matching TRBD2 (6 bases). From germline, CDR1 is SGHAT and CDR2 FQNNGV. This CDR3 comprises 14 residues. Trimming removed 4 bases at V and 7 bases at J, with 14 bases between. As DNA, the CDR3 is TGTGCCAGCAGCTCAGCGGCGGAGGGGAACATTCAGTACTTC. It specifies CASSSAAEGNIQYF. Together with reference TRBV11-2 and TRBJ2-4, the CDR3 gives the full variable domain: EAGVAQSPRYKIIEKRQSVAFWCNPISGHATLYWYQQILGQGPKLLIQFQNNGVVDDSQLPKDRFSAERLKGVDSTLKIQPAKLEDSAVYLCASSSAAEGNIQYFGAGTRLSVL.

The chain is built from TRBV6-4 and TRBJ1-1; D gene unclear. Germline V lookup: CDR1 MRHNA, CDR2 SNTAGT. Trimming took off 0 bases at V and 2 bases at J, with 7 bases between the two ends. The CDR3 covers 14 residues. The CDR3 sequence is CASSDSNRNTEAFF. The CDR3 bases are TGTGCCAGCAGTGACTCGAACAGAAACACTGAAGCTTTCTTT.

V gene TRBV25-1 combines with J gene TRBJ2-5, with TRBD2 identical over 8 bases. The length of the CDR3 is 14 residues. Germline loops: CDR1 MGHDK, CDR2 SYGVNS. The junction had 6 bases not matched to a gene; V was cut back by 8 bases and J by 1 base. The DNA of the CDR3 is TGTGCCAGCTCCCGCGGGGGGCCCCAAGAGACCCAGTACTTC. It specifies CASSRGGPQETQYF.

V and J are TRBV28 and TRBJ1-5; D remains unclear. Germline values: CDR1 MDHEN, CDR2 SYDVKM. The germline V and J ends were trimmed by 5 bases and 6 bases, with 8 bases remaining between them. This CDR3 is 12 amino acids long. As DNA, the CDR3 is TGTGCCAGCAGTACGGGGAGTCAGCCCCAGCATTTT. Encoded protein: CASSTGSQPQHF.